This is a list of T cell receptor beta chains from one sample in a study of T-cell memory formation after mild COVID-19. TCRdb passed the 5' RACE reads through MiXCR, listing each CDR3 protein once. The sample has around 320,000 distinct CDR3 sequences; approximately 20% are singletons. The sequencing input was PBMCs or a T cell subset sorted from them (not recorded which). The receptors originated from a man between 18 and 29 years old who had mild COVID-19 (a few samples of this study predate the infection). Cell type and time point are not known. Each CDR3 is given with its conserved first and last residue. Only part of the rows carry a size: once, few, many, or a class if the clone is expanded.

size: few; J: TRBJ1-1; V: TRBV24-1; CDR3: CATTAGNSEAFF
size: .; J: TRBJ2-5; V: TRBV10-3; CDR3: CAIKAAGLETQYF
size: few; J: TRBJ2-5; V: TRBV6-2/TRBV6-3; CDR3: CASSYPATETQYF
size: .; J: TRBJ1-5; V: TRBV12-3/TRBV12-4; CDR3: CASSPQGTRQPQHF
size: .; J: TRBJ2-7; V: TRBV6-2/TRBV6-3; CDR3: CASRRLAGVYEQYF
size: .; J: TRBJ1-6; V: TRBV7-6; CDR3: CASSFFLGSPLHF
size: many; J: TRBJ2-5; V: TRBV27; CDR3: CASSSGTGGVETQYF
size: many; J: TRBJ1-4; V: TRBV5-1; CDR3: CASSLDIGDEKLFF
size: .; J: TRBJ1-3; V: TRBV6-6; CDR3: CASSLAEGTGNTIYF
size: few; J: TRBJ2-3; V: TRBV6-5; CDR3: CASSYFSGGPLDTQYF
size: many; J: TRBJ2-5; V: TRBV7-2; CDR3: CASSSGLAPETQYF
size: .; J: TRBJ2-5; V: TRBV6-6; CDR3: CASSYGEGGKYF